This T cell receptor (beta chain) is from a study of brain T cells in children with intractable seizures. Germline CDR1 is LNHDA and CDR2 is SQIVND (reference sequence). With 10 bases removed from V and 5 bases from J, the gap between germline ends came to 15 bases. This CDR3 has 13 residues. Assay: immunoSEQ multiplex PCR; the TCRdb copy retains only in-frame clones and omits some. The sample lists 300,000 to 400,000 clones, over 90% occurring once. Specified time point: blood from clinic visit 5 months post-surgery; TSC patient then seizure free. The sample consisted of peripheral blood, taken 4 to 6 months after surgery. The sequence was collected from a boy younger than two with tuberous sclerosis and intractable seizures. V usage is TRBV19 and J usage is TRBJ1-5; D possibly corresponds to TRBD1 (5 bases). The DNA of the CDR3 is TGTGCCACCGCCCCGGGGGGGGATCAGCCCCAGCATTTT. This sequence encodes CATAPGGDQPQHF.